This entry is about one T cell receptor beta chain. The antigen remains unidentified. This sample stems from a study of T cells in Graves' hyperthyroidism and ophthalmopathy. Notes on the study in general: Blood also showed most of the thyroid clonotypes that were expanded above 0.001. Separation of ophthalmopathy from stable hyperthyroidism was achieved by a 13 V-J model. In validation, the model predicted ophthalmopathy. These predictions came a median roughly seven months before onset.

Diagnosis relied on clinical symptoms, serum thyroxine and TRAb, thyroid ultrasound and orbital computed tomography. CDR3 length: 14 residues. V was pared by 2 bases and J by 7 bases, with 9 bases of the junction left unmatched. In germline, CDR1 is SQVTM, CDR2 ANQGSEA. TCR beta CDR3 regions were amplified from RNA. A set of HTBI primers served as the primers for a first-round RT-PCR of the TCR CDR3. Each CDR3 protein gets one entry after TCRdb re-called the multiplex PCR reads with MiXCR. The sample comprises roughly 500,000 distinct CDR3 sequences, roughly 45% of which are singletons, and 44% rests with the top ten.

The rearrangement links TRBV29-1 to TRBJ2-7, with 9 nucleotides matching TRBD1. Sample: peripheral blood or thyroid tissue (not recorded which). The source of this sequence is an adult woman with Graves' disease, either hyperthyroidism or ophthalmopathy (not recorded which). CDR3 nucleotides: TGCAGCGTTGAAAAGGACAGGGGTATAGGTGAGCAGTACTTC. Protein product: CSVEKDRGIGEQYF.